The 12 T cell receptor beta chains in this list originate from one sample, sequenced in a study of cytomegalovirus exposure and HLA in healthy donors. The PCR made use of 60 Vbeta and 13 Jbeta primers. Generated by immunoSEQ multiplex PCR, the TCRdb table keeps only in-frame clones and is missing some. The table has over 150,000 clones, approximately 80% seen once. The material sequenced was PBMCs. The receptors derive from a woman between 45 and 60 years old in good health and CMV-seronegative.

This chain uses TRBV28 with TRBJ2-5; D is unclear. The CDR3 covers 16 residues. CDR1 and CDR2 (germline): MDHEN, SYDVKM. V was shortened by 2 bases and J by 0 bases, with 13 bases between the two germline ends. The CDR3 region has the DNA TGTGCCAGCAGTTTAGTGCTTGACACACACCAAGAGACCCAGTACTTC. It yields the protein CASSLVLDTHQETQYF.

The J gene is TRBJ1-4, the V gene TRBV7-8, with D perhaps matching TRBD1 (6 bases). V was shortened by 5 bases and J by 4 bases, with 17 bases between the two germline ends. This CDR3 has 16 amino acids. Germline CDR1 and CDR2: SGHVS and FQNEAQ. The chain's CDR3 is CASSQILGQVNEKLFF. The DNA of the CDR3 is TGTGCCAGCAGCCAGATCTTGGGACAAGTTAATGAAAAACTGTTTTTT.

The chain couples TRBV29-1 to TRBJ2-1, with D uncertain. Germline lookup yields CDR1 SQVTM and CDR2 ANQGSEA. The CDR3 has 15 amino acids. V was clipped by 4 bases and J by 5 bases, with 18 bases between them. CDR3 region: CSVVRKPPRDNEQFF. As DNA, the CDR3 is TGCAGCGTTGTACGAAAACCCCCTCGGGACAATGAGCAGTTCTTC.

This clone came up once. V usage is TRBV7-2 and J usage is TRBJ2-3; a possible D gene is TRBD2 (5 bases). This CDR3 contains 16 residues. The V end lost 5 bases, the J end lost 0 bases, and 15 bases lay between the germline ends. The germline V gene has CDR1 SGHTA and CDR2 FQGNSA. The CDR3: CASSRTRGSSTDTQYF. CDR3 bases: TGTGCCAGCAGCCGAACTAGAGGTTCTAGCACAGATACGCAGTATTTT.

This sequence joins TRBV5-1 and TRBJ2-7; TRBD2 is a possible D gene (6 bases). In germline, CDR1 is SGHRS, CDR2 YFSETQ. The ends were cut back, 5 bases at V and 0 bases at J, with 21 bases in the middle. The CDR3 loop spans 17 amino acids. The CDR3 DNA follows: TGCGCCAGCAGTCAACTCGGGGGAAAGGCCTTCTCCTACGAGCAGTACTTC. Protein sequence: CASSQLGGKAFSYEQYF.

V usage is TRBV5-1 and J usage is TRBJ2-2; D is perhaps TRBD1 (6 bases). Trimming left V 4 bases short and J 0 bases short, with 10 bases between. Germline V CDR1 and CDR2: SGHRS, YFSETQ. CDR3 length: 15 amino acids. CDR3 sequence reads: CASSIQGPNTGELFF. The DNA for the CDR3 is TGCGCCAGCAGCATACAGGGCCCGAACACCGGGGAGCTGTTTTTT.

The chain is built from TRBV6-6 and TRBJ2-1; D remains unclear. Trimming took off 0 bases at V and 2 bases at J, with 11 bases between the two ends. Germline V CDR1 and CDR2: MNHNY, SVGAGI (reference sequence). The CDR3 length is 16 residues. CDR3: CASSYSRQITYNEQFF. The DNA for the CDR3 is TGTGCCAGCAGTTACTCCAGGCAGATAACCTACAATGAGCAGTTCTTC.

V gene TRBV6-6 combines with J gene TRBJ1-5; D call uncertain. Per the germline V gene, CDR1 is MNHNY and CDR2 is SVGAGI (reference sequence). The V end lost 2 bases, the J end lost 7 bases, and 9 bases lay between the germline ends. This CDR3 is built from 13 residues. CDR3 in DNA: TGTGCCAGCAGTTACGTTGCAGGACAGCCCCAGCATTTT. Amino acid sequence: CASSYVAGQPQHF.

The J gene is TRBJ2-1, the V gene TRBV23-1, with no clear D. TRBV23-1 is identified as an open reading frame with a role that is uncertain. The CDR3 has 15 residues. V lost 4 bases, J lost 4 bases, and 14 bases lay in between. In DNA, the CDR3 is TGCGCCAGCAGTCCTCTGGCAGAACCTTACAATGAGCAGTTCTTC. Its translation: CASSPLAEPYNEQFF.

The table lists this clone with a count of one. The chain recombines TRBV6-5 with TRBJ1-1, with TRBD1 matching over 8 bases. Unmatched junction bases numbered 7, after V lost 0 bases and J lost 4 bases. The CDR3 has 16 amino acids. Germline V lookup: CDR1 MNHEY, CDR2 SVGAGI. In DNA, the CDR3 is TGTGCCAGCAGTTACTCAATCGACAGGGGACTCACTGAAGCTTTCTTT. Protein: CASSYSIDRGLTEAFF.

V usage is TRBV28 and J usage is TRBJ1-1; tentative D call: TRBD1 (6 bases). The CDR3 contains 14 residues. V lost 7 bases and J lost 4, with 16 bases in between. In germline, CDR1 is MDHEN, CDR2 SYDVKM. This CDR3 is CASTIQGWGTEAFF. CDR3 coding DNA: TGTGCCAGCACCATCCAGGGGTGGGGCACTGAAGCTTTCTTT.

This clone has more than one count but fewer than ten. The genes are TRBV11-2 and TRBJ1-3; possibly TRBD1 for D (6 bases). This CDR3 is 13 amino acids long. V shed 2 bases and J shed 6 bases, with 8 bases lying between them. From germline, CDR1 is SGHAT and CDR2 FQNNGV. The CDR3, as DNA: TGTGCCAGCAGCTTAAGACAGGAAAACACCATATATTTT. Translated, it gives CASSLRQENTIYF.